These 7 T cell receptor beta chains originate from one sample sequenced in a study of blood T cell repertoires in COVID-19. Profiled with immunoSEQ multiplex PCR; TCRdb holds only in-frame clones, not every one. The top ten clones hold about 5.8% of a sample with about 54,000 clones, approximately 82% of them seen once. The sequencing input was peripheral blood. These receptors were collected from a human donor in a cohort sampled during active COVID-19.

The genes are TRBV10-2 and TRBJ1-2; no definite D call. The CDR3 loop spans 12 amino acids. Trimming cost V 6 bases and J 4 bases, with 9 bases left between them. In germline, CDR1 is WSHSY, CDR2 SAAADI. The CDR3 nucleotides read TGCGCCAGCAGGACGGACTCCTATGGCTACACCTTC. Protein: CASRTDSYGYTF.

Concerning this clone: The same CDR3 is also encoded by other DNA sequences in this sample. This rearrangement joins TRBV6-5 to TRBJ1-2; TRBD1 matches 8 bases. The V gene's germline CDR1 is MNHEY and CDR2 SVGAGI. The CDR3 runs 13 residues. Trimming took 5 bases from V and 5 from J; bases not matched to a gene: 4. CDR3 in amino acids: CASSRQGSYGYTF. The CDR3 DNA is TGTGCCAGCAGTCGACAGGGGAGTTATGGCTACACCTTC.

This rearrangement joins TRBV28 to TRBJ1-1; possibly TRBD1 for D (5 bases). The V and J ends lost 6 bases and 8 bases respectively, with 16 bases between them. This CDR3 has 13 residues. The V gene's germline CDR1 is MDHEN and CDR2 SYDVKM. The CDR3 is CASSFGRALEAFF. The CDR3 DNA follows: TGTGCCAGCAGCTTTGGCAGGGCCCTAGAAGCTTTCTTT.

CDR3 sequence (DNA): TGCGCCAGCAGCATTGACAGGGACTACGAGCAGTACTTC. It translates to CASSIDRDYEQYF. The chain has TRBV5-1 and TRBJ2-7; 7 positions agree with TRBD1. Germline CDR1 and CDR2: SGHRS and YFSETQ. The V segment lost 4 bases and the J segment 3 bases; nucleotides outside the gene matches: 4. The CDR3 is made up of 13 amino acids.

The gene calls are TRBV2 and TRBJ1-1; D possibly corresponds to TRBD1 (6 bases). The CDR3 has 14 residues. Trimming left V 5 bases short and J 2 bases short, with 12 bases between. Germline CDR1 reads SNHLY; CDR2 reads FYNNEI. In DNA form, the CDR3 reads TGTGCCAGCAGTTCCGACAGGTTTAACACTGAAGCTTTCTTT. As protein: CASSSDRFNTEAFF.

The J gene is TRBJ2-1, the V gene TRBV7-2; 8 bases fit TRBD2. Germline V gives CDR1 SGHTA, CDR2 FQGNSA. The CDR3 extends over 17 amino acids. J gave up 7 bases and V 1 base, and 12 bases lay outside the gene matches. CDR3 region: CASSLGLSGGVGNEQFF. CDR3 nucleotide sequence: TGTGCCAGCAGCTTAGGCTTGTCCGGGGGGGTTGGTAATGAGCAGTTCTTC.

The V call is TRBV28, the J call TRBJ1-5; 7 bases align to TRBD1. V dropped 6 bases and J dropped 1; count of bases not matched to a gene: 6. Germline V CDR1 and CDR2: MDHEN, SYDVKM. This CDR3 is built from 15 residues. The DNA of the CDR3 is TGTGCCAGCAGAGAATTCAGGGGGAGCAATCAGCCCCAGCATTTT. Protein sequence: CASREFRGSNQPQHF.